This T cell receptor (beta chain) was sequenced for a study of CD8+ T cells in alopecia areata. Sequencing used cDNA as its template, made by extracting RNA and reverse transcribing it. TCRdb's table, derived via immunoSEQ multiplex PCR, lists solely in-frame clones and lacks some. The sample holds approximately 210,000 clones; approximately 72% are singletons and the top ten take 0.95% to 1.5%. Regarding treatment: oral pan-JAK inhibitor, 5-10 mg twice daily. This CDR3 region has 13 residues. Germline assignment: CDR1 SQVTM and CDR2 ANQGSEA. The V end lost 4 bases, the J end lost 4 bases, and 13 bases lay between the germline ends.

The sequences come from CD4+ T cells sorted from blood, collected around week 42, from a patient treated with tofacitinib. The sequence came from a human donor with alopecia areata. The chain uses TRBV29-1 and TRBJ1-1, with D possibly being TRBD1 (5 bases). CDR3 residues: CSVGRGGTTEAFF. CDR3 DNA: TGCAGCGTTGGGCGGGGGGGAACCACTGAAGCTTTCTTT. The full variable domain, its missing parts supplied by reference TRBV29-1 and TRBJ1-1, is SAVISQKPSRDICQRGTSLTIQCQVDSQVTMMFWYRQQPGQSLTLIATANQGSEATYESGFVIDKFPISRPNLTFSTLTVSNMSPEDSSIYLCSVGRGGTTEAFFGQGTRLTVV.